At least ten counts were recorded for the clone carrying this T cell receptor (beta chain). The data are from a study of T-cell memory formation after mild COVID-19. Via MiXCR, TCRdb re-called the 5' RACE reads, giving one row per CDR3 protein. The sample shows about 340,000 distinct CDR3 sequences, 21% of them seen only once. Sequencing used PBMCs or a T cell subset sorted from them (not recorded which). The source of this sequence is an adult woman who had mild COVID-19 (a few samples of this study predate the infection). Cell type and time point are not known.

DNA for the CDR3: TGTGCCAGCAGCTTGAAGGGGGACAGCCTTAACCTCTACGAGCAGTACTTC. It translates to CASSLKGDSLNLYEQYF. This rearrangement joins TRBV5-6 to TRBJ2-7; the match to TRBD1 covers 7 bases. The V gene end was trimmed by 1 base and the J gene end by 3 bases; junction bases not matched to a gene: 13. The germline gives CDR1 SGHDT, CDR2 YYEEEE. CDR3 length equals 17 residues.